The 3 T cell receptor beta chains reported below all come from one sample, sequenced in a study of tumor-infiltrating lymphocytes in localized non-small cell lung cancer. Measured with immunoSEQ multiplex PCR; TCRdb has only the in-frame clones, and not every one. The table records about 13,000 clones, approximately 72% of them present only once. Sequenced sample: uninvolved lung tissue not adjacent to the tumor. All receptors come from a human donor with non-small cell lung cancer.

This chain uses TRBV4-2 with TRBJ1-2; maybe TRBD1 (6 bases). Germline V gene sequence: CDR1 LGHNA, CDR2 YNFKEQ. Trimming stripped 4 bases from V and 7 bases from J, with 19 bases between. CDR3 size: 15 residues. The CDR3 DNA sequence: TGTGCCAGCAGCCTAGGGGAGGGGGGAGAGTCTGGCTACACCTTC. The encoded protein is CASSLGEGGESGYTF.

This clone was observed a few times. V usage is TRBV2 and J usage is TRBJ2-2; D is possibly TRBD1 (6 bases). CDR3 size: 15 residues. V dropped 6 bases and J dropped 6 bases, with 17 bases sitting between them. The germline CDR1 and CDR2 sequences are SNHLY and FYNNEI. This chain's CDR3 is CASSPVQGEAGELFF. Written as DNA, the CDR3 is TGTGCCAGCAGCCCCGTACAGGGCGAGGCCGGGGAGCTGTTTTTT.

The chain has TRBV7-3 and TRBJ2-3; 7 positions match TRBD2. Germline V gene data show CDR1 as SGHTA and CDR2 as FQGTGA. The length of the CDR3 is 17 residues. The trim removed 0 bases at V and 5 bases at J, leaving 11 bases unmatched. Here the CDR3 DNA reads TGTGCCAGCAGCTTAACTGGCGGGGGACGAATAGGAGATACGCAGTATTTT. This encodes CASSLTGGGRIGDTQYF.